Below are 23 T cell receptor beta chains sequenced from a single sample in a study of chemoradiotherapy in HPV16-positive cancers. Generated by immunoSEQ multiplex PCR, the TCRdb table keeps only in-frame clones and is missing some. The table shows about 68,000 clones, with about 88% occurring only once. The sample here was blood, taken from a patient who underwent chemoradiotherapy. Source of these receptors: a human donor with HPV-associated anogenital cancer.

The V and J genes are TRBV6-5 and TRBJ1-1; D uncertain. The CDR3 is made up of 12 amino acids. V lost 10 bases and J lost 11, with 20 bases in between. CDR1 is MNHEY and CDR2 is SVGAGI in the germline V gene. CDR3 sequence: CATREDPMRAFF. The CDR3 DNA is TGTGCCACCCGGGAGGACCCTATGCGCGCTTTCTTT.

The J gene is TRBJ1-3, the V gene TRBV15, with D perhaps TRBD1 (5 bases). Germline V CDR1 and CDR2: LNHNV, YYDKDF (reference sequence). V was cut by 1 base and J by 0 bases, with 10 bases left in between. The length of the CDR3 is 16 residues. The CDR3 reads CATSRGTGPSGNTIYF. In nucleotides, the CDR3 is TGTGCCACCAGCAGAGGAACAGGACCCTCTGGAAACACCATATATTTT.

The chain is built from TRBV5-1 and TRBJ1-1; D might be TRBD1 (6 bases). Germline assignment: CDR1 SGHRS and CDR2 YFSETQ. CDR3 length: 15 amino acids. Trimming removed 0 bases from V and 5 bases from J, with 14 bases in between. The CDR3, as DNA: TGCGCCAGCAGCTTGGAGGCAGGGGCGAGGACTGAAGCTTTCTTT. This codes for CASSLEAGARTEAFF.

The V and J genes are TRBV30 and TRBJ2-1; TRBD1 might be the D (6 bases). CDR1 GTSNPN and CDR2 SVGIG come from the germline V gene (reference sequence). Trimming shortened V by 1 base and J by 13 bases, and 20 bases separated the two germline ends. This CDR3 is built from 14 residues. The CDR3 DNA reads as TGTGCCTGGAGTGATACTTCGACAGGTTTAGAACAGTTCTTC. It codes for CAWSDTSTGLEQFF.

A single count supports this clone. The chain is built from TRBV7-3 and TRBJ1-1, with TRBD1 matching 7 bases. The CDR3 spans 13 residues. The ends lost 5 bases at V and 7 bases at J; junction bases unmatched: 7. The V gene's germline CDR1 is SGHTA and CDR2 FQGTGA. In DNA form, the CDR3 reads TGTGCCAGCAGCCCACAGGGGAAGGGTGAAGCTTTCTTT. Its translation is CASSPQGKGEAFF.

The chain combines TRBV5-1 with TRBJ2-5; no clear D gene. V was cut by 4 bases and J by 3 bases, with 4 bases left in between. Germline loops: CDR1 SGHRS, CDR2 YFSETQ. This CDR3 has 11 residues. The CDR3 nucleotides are TGCGCCAGCAGCGCAGAAGAGACCCAGTACTTC. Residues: CASSAEETQYF. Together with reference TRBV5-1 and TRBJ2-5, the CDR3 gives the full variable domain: KAGVTQTPRYLIKTRGQQVTLSCSPISGHRSVSWYQQTPGQGLQFLFEYFSETQRNKGNFPGRFSGRQFSNSRSEMNVSTLELGDSALYLCASSAEETQYFGPGTRLLVL.

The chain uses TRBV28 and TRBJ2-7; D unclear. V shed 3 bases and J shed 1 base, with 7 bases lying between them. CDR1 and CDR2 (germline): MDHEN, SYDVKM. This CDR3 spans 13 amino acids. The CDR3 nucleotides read TGTGCCAGCAGTTTCGTCGGGTCCTACGAGCAGTACTTC. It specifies CASSFVGSYEQYF.

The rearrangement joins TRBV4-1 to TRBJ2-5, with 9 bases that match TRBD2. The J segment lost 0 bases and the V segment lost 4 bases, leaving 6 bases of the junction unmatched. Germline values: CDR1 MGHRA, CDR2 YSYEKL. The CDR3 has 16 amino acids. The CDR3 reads CASSPLLAGDQETQYF. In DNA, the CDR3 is TGCGCCAGCAGCCCACTGTTAGCGGGGGACCAAGAGACCCAGTACTTC.

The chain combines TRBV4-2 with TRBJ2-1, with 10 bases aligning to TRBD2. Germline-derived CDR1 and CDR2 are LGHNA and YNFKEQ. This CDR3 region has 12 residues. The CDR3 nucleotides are TGTGCGAGCGGGGGGGCGCTGAATGAGCAGTTCTTC. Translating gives CASGGALNEQFF.

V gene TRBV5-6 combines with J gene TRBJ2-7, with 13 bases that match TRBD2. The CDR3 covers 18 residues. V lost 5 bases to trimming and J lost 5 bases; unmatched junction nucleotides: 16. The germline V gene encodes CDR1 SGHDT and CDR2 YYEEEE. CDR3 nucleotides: TGTGCCAGCAGACCTCCGGGACTAGCGGGGCCGGGGGGCCACGAGCAGTACTTC. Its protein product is CASRPPGLAGPGGHEQYF.

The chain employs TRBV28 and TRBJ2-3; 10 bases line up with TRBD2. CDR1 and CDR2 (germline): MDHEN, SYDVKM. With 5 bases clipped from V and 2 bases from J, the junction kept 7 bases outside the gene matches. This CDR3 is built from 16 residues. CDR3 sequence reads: CASSPQREGNTDTQYF. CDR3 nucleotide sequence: TGTGCCAGCAGTCCTCAGCGGGAGGGAAACACAGATACGCAGTATTTT.

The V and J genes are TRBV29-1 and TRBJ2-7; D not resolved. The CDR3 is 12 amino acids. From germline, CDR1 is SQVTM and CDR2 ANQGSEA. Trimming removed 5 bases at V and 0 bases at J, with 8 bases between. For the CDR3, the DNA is TGCAGCGTTTACAGCGTCTCCTACGAGCAGTACTTC. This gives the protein CSVYSVSYEQYF.

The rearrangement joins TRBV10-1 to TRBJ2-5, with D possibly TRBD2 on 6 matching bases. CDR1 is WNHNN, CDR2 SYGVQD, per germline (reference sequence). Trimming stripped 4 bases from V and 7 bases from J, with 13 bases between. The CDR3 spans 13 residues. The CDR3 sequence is CASSGLGSGTQYF. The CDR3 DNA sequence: TGCGCCAGCAGTGGACTAGGAAGCGGGACCCAGTACTTC.

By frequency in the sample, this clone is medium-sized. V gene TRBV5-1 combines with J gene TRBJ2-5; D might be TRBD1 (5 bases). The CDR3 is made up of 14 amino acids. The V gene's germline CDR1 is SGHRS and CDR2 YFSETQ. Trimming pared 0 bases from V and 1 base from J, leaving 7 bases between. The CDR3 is CASSLADSQETQYF. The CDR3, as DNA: TGCGCCAGCAGCTTGGCAGACAGCCAAGAGACCCAGTACTTC.

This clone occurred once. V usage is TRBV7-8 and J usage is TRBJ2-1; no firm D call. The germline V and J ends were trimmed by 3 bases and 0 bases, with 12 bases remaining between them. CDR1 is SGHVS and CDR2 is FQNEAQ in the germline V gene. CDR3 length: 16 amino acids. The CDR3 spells CASSFSLGSSYNEQFF. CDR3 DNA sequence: TGTGCCAGCAGCTTTTCCTTAGGTAGCTCCTACAATGAGCAGTTCTTC.

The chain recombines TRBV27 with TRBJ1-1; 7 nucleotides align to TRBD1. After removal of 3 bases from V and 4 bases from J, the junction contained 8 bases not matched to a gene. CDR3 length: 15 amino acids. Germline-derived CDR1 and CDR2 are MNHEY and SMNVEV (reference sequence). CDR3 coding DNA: TGTGCCAGCAGTTTGGACAGGCGACCGGGCACTGAAGCTTTCTTT. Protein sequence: CASSLDRRPGTEAFF.

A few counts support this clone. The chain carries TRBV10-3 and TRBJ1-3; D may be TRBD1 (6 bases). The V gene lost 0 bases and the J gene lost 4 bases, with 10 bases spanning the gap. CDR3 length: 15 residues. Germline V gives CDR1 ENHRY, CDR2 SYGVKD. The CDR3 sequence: CAISESPGDGNTIYF. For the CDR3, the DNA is TGTGCCATCAGTGAGTCGCCAGGGGACGGAAACACCATATATTTT.

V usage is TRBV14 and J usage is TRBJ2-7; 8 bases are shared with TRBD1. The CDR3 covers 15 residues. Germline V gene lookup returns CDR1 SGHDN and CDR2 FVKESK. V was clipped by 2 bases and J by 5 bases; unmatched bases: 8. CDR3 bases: TGTGCCAGCAGCCAACGGTGGACAGGGAAGCACGAGCAGTACTTC. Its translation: CASSQRWTGKHEQYF.

The CDR3 reads CASSGPGQGLYNEQFF. The CDR3 DNA reads as TGTGCCAGCAGTGGCCCGGGACAGGGATTATACAATGAGCAGTTCTTC. The gene calls are TRBV28 and TRBJ2-1; 9 bases line up with TRBD1. Germline lookup yields CDR1 MDHEN and CDR2 SYDVKM. V lost 5 bases to trimming and J lost 4 bases; unmatched junction nucleotides: 9. This CDR3 region has 16 residues.

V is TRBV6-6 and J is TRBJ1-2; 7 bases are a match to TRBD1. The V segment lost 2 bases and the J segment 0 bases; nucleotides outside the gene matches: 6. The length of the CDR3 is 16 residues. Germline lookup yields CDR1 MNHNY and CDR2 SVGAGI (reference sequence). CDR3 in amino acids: CASSYGDGTANYGYTF. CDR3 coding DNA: TGTGCCAGCAGTTACGGGGACGGGACAGCTAACTATGGCTACACCTTC.

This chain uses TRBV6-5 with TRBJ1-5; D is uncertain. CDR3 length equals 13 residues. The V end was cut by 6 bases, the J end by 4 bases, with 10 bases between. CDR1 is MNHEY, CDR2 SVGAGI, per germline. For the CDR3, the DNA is TGTGCCAGCAGAAGGGCCCCTAATCAGCCCCAGCATTTT. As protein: CASRRAPNQPQHF.

This CDR3 is CASSTGIGNTIYF. In DNA form, the CDR3 reads TGTGCCAGCAGTACAGGGATCGGGAACACCATATATTTT. The gene calls are TRBV11-1 and TRBJ1-3; a possible D gene is TRBD1 (6 bases). Trimming pared 6 bases from V and 7 bases from J, leaving 13 bases between. CDR1 is SGHAT, CDR2 FQDESV, per germline (reference sequence). This CDR3 has 13 amino acids.

DNA for the CDR3: TGTGCCAGCAGTTCATCGGGACTAGTCCTGTACGATGAGCAGTTCTTC. Protein: CASSSSGLVLYDEQFF. This chain joins TRBV28 and TRBJ2-1; 8 positions match TRBD2. The CDR3 runs 16 residues. Trimming cost V 4 bases and J 8 bases; bases outside gene matches: 13. The germline V gene encodes CDR1 MDHEN and CDR2 SYDVKM.